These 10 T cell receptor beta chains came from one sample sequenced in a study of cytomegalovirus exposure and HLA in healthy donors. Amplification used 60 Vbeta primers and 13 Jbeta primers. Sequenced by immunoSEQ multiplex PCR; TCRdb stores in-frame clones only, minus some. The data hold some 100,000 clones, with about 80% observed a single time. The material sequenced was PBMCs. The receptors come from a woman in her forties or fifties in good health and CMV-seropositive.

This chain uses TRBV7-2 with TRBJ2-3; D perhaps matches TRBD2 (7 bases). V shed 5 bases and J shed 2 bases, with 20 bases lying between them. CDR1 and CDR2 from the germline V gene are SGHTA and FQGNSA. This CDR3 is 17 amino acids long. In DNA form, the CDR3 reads TGTGCCAGCAGCCCAGAGGTCGCGGGGGCACTCACAGATACGCAGTATTTT. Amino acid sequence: CASSPEVAGALTDTQYF.

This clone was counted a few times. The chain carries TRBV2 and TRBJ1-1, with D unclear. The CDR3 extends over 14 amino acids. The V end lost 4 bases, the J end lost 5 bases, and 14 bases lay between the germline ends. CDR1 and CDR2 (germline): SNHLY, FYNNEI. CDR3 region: CASSVDPGRTEAFF. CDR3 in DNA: TGTGCCAGCAGTGTGGATCCGGGAAGGACTGAAGCTTTCTTT. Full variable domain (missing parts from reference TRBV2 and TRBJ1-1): EPEVTQTPSHQVTQMGQEVILRCVPISNHLYFYWYRQILGQKVEFLVSFYNNEISEKSEIFDDQFSVERPDGSNFTLKIRSTKLEDSAMYFCASSVDPGRTEAFFGQGTRLTVV.

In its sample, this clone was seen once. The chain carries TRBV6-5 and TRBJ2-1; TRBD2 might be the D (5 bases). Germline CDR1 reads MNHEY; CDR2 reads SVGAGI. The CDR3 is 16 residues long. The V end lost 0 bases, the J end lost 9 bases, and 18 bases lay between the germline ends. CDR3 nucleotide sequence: TGTGCCAGCAGTTACTCAGACCCCGGAGGTAGGAGTGAGCAGTTCTTC. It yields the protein CASSYSDPGGRSEQFF.

The CDR3 coding sequence is TGTGCCAGCAGCCCATTTAGCACAGATACGCAGTATTTT. Its protein is CASSPFSTDTQYF. V is TRBV9 and J is TRBJ2-3; D is uncertain. From germline, CDR1 is SGDLS and CDR2 YYNGEE. This CDR3 has 13 amino acids. The V end was cut by 4 bases, the J end by 0 bases, with 6 bases between. The complete variable domain, with remaining parts taken from reference TRBV9 and TRBJ2-3, reads DSGVTQTPKHLITATGQRVTLRCSPRSGDLSVYWYQQSLDQGLQFLIQYYNGEERAKGNILERFSAQQFPDLHSELNLSSLELGDSALYFCASSPFSTDTQYFGPGTRLTVL.

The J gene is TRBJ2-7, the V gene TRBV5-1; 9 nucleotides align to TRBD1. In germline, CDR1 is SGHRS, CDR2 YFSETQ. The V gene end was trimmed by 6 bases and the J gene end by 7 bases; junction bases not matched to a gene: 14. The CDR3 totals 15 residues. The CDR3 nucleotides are TGCGCCAGCACCTTACTCGGGACAGGGTATCGGGAGCAGTACTTC. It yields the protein CASTLLGTGYREQYF.

DNA for the CDR3: TGCAGCGTTGGGCTAGCGGGACTGTACAATGAGCAGTTCTTC. Amino acid sequence: CSVGLAGLYNEQFF. V is TRBV29-1 and J is TRBJ2-1, with TRBD2 identical over 9 bases. The CDR3 spans 14 residues. Germline V lookup: CDR1 SQVTM, CDR2 ANQGSEA. The junction had 5 bases not matched to a gene; V was cut back by 4 bases and J by 4 bases.

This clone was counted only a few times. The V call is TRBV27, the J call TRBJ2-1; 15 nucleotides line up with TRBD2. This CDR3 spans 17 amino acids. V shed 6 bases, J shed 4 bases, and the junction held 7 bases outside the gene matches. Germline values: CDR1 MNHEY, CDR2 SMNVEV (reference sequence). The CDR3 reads CASSQQGLAGGYNEQFF. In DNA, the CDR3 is TGTGCCAGCAGCCAGCAGGGACTAGCGGGGGGATACAATGAGCAGTTCTTC.

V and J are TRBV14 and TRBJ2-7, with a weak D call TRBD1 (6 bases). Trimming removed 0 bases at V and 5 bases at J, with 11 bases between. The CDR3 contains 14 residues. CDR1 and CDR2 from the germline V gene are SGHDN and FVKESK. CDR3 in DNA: TGTGCCAGCAGCCAAGAGTACAGGGAAAACGAGCAGTACTTC. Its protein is CASSQEYRENEQYF.

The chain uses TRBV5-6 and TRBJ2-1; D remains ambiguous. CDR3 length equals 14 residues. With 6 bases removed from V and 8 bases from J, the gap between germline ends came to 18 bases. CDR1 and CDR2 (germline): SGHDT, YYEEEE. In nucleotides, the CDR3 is TGTGCCAGCACCCTGAGTCCGAGGTACTATGAGCAGTTCTTC. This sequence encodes CASTLSPRYYEQFF.

The CDR3 bases are TGTGCCAGTAGTATATTAGGGACAGGGGGTAATCAGCCCCAGCATTTT. Amino acids: CASSILGTGGNQPQHF. The chain combines TRBV19 with TRBJ1-5, with TRBD1 matching 11 bases. The germline V gene encodes CDR1 LNHDA and CDR2 SQIVND (reference sequence). The J segment lost 4 bases and the V segment lost 2 bases, leaving 4 bases of the junction unmatched. The CDR3 runs to 16 residues.